Listed below are T cell receptor beta chains from one sample, sequenced in a study of blood T cell repertoires in COVID-19. The protocol was immunoSEQ multiplex PCR, while the TCRdb copy is restricted to in-frame clones and leaves out a portion. The sample consists of 150,000 to 200,000 clones, about 82% of them appearing once. Sequencing was done on a sample of peripheral blood. These TCRs come from a woman in her thirties with acute or convalescent COVID-19. Both conserved end residues are part of each CDR3.

j_gene | v_gene | CDR3aa
TRBJ1-5 | TRBV19 | CASSNNTRRNNQPQHF
TRBJ1-5 | TRBV18 | CASSPAALQPQHF
TRBJ2-7 | TRBV27 | CASSLMRTGGWSYEQYF
TRBJ1-4 | TRBV28 | CASSPTEKLFF
TRBJ1-2 | TRBV3-1/TRBV3-2 | CASSQGGSASYYGYTF
TRBJ1-2 | TRBV7-2 | CASSSPGRLQPYGYTF
TRBJ1-1 | TRBV5-8 | CASSQQGVRTEAFF
TRBJ2-5 | TRBV14 | CASSNGETQYF
TRBJ1-1 | TRBV19 | CASSTSPPRVTEAFF
TRBJ1-3 | TRBV28 | CASSRQPLGNTIYF
TRBJ2-3 | TRBV2 | CASSGTYSTDTQYF
TRBJ1-5 | TRBV21-1 | CASSTNVSRGGGLNQPQHF
TRBJ2-7 | TRBV28 | CASRPERTGDEQYF
TRBJ1-2 | TRBV30 | CAWSDYGYTF
TRBJ1-6 | TRBV6-6 | CASRATGTTENSPLHF
TRBJ1-4 | TRBV5-6 | CASSFAGGHEKLFF
TRBJ1-6 | TRBV9 | CASSVKQGAGYNSPLHF